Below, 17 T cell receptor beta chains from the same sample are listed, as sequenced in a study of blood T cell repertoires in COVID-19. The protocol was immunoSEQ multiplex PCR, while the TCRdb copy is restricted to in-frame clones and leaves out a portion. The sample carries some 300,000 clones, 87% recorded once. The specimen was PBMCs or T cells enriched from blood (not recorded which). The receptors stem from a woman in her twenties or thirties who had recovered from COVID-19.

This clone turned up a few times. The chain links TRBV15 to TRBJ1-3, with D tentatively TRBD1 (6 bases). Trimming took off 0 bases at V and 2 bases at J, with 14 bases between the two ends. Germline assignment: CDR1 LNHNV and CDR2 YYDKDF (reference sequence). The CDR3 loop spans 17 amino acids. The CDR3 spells CATSRDLGRGPGNTIYF. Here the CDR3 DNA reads TGTGCCACCAGCAGAGATCTGGGCAGGGGCCCTGGAAACACCATATATTTT.

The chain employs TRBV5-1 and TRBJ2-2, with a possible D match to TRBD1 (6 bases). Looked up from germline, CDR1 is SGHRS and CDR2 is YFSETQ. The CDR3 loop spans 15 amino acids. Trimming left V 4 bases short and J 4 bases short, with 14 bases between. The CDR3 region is CASSPAQGLTGELFF. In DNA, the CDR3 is TGCGCCAGCAGCCCCGCACAGGGTCTCACCGGGGAGCTGTTTTTT. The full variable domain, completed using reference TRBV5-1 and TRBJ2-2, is KAGVTQTPRYLIKTRGQQVTLSCSPISGHRSVSWYQQTPGQGLQFLFEYFSETQRNKGNFPGRFSGRQFSNSRSEMNVSTLELGDSALYLCASSPAQGLTGELFFGEGSRLTVL.

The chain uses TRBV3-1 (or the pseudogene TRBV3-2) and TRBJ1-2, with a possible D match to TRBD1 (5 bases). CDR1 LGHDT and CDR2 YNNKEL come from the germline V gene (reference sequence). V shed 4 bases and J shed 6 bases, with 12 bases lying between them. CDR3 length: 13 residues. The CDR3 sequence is CASSPLPGNGYTF. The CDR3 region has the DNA TGTGCCAGCAGCCCCCTACCAGGGAATGGCTACACCTTC.

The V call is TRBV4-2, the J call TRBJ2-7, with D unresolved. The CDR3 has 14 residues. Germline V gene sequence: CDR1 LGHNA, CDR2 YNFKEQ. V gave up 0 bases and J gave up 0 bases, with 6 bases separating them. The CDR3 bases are TGTGCCAGCAGCCAAGATCACAACTCCTACGAGCAGTACTTC. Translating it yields CASSQDHNSYEQYF.

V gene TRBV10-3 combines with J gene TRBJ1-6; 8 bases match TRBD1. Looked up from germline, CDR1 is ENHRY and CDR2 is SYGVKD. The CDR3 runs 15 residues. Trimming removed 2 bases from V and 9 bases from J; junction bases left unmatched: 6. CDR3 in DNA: TGTGCCATCAGTGAGATGACAGGGGAACGTTCACCCCTCCACTTT. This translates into CAISEMTGERSPLHF.

In DNA form, the CDR3 reads TGTGCCAGCAGGGACGGACAGGGAAACTATGGCTACACCTTC. Its translation is CASRDGQGNYGYTF. This chain uses TRBV2 with TRBJ1-2; 8 bases agree with TRBD1. The trim removed 6 bases at V and 2 bases at J, leaving 5 bases unmatched. The germline V gene encodes CDR1 SNHLY and CDR2 FYNNEI. CDR3 length: 14 residues.

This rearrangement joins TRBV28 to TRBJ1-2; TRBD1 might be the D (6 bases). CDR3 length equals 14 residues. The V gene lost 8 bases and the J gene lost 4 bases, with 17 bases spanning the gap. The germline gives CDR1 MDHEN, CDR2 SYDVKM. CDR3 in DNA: TGTGCCAGCGAACGGGGGGCGAGGGCCTATGGCTACACCTTC. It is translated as CASERGARAYGYTF.

CDR3 region: CASSSPRDRGHDEQFF. CDR3 DNA: TGTGCCAGCAGCTCGCCCAGGGACAGGGGGCACGATGAGCAGTTCTTC. J is TRBJ2-1 and V is TRBV13, with 12 bases lining up with TRBD1. This CDR3 comprises 16 residues. Germline V gene sequence: CDR1 PRHDT, CDR2 FYEKMQ (reference sequence). The trim removed 4 bases at V and 8 bases at J, leaving 9 bases unmatched.

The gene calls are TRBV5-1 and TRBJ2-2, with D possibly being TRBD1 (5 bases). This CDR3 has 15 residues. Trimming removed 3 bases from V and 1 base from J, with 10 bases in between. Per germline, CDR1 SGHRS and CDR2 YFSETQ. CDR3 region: CASSSLDRNTGELFF. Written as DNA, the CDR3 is TGCGCCAGCAGCTCCCTTGACAGGAACACCGGGGAGCTGTTTTTT.

The CDR3 sequence is CASSLAGSSYEQYF. The CDR3, as DNA: TGTGCCAGCAGCTTAGCCGGGAGCTCCTACGAGCAGTACTTC. V and J are TRBV7-2 and TRBJ2-7; weak D call: TRBD2 (6 bases). This CDR3 region has 14 residues. In germline, CDR1 is SGHTA, CDR2 FQGNSA. V gave up 0 bases and J gave up 0 bases, with 6 bases separating them.

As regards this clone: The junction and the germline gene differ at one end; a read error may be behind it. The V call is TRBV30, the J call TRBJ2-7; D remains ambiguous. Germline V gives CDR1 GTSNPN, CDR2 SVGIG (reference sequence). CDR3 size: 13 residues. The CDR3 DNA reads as TGTGCCTGGGGTGTGGCAGGCTCCTACGAGCAGTACTTC. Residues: CAWGVAGSYEQYF.

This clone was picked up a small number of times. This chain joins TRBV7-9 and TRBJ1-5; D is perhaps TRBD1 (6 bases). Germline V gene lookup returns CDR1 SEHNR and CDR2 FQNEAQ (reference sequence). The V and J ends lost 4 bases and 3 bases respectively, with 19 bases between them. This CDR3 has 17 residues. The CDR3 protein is CASSSVGQGIDNQPQHF. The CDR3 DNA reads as TGTGCCAGCAGCTCCGTGGGGCAGGGGATCGACAATCAGCCCCAGCATTTT.

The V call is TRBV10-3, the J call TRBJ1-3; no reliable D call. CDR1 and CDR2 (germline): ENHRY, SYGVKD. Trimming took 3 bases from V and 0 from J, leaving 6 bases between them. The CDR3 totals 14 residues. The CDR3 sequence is CAISDYSSGNTIYF. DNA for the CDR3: TGTGCCATCAGTGACTACAGCTCTGGAAACACCATATATTTT.

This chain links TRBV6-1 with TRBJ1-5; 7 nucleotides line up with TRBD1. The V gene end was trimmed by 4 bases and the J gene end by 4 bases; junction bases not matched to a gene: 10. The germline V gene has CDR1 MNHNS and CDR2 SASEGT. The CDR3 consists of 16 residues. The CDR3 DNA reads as TGTGCCAGCAGTGTCCCTGACAGGGATTCGAATCAGCCCCAGCATTTT. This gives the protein CASSVPDRDSNQPQHF.

The CDR3 coding sequence is TGTGCCAGCTCACAACAGGGACAGGAGTACTCTGGAAACACCATATATTTT. It is translated as CASSQQGQEYSGNTIYF. The V gene is TRBV18, the J gene TRBJ1-3; TRBD1 matches at 8 bases. CDR1 KGHSH and CDR2 LQKENI come from the germline V gene. CDR3 length: 17 residues. Trimming at V came to 4 bases and at J to 0 bases, leaving 8 bases not matched to a gene.

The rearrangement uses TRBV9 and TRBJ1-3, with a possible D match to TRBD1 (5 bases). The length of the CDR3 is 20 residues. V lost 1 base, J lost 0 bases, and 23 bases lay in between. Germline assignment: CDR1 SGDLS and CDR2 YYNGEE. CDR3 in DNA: TGTGCCAGCAGCGTATCTTCGACAGTAGCTAATTTAATCTCTGGAAACACCATATATTTT. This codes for CASSVSSTVANLISGNTIYF.

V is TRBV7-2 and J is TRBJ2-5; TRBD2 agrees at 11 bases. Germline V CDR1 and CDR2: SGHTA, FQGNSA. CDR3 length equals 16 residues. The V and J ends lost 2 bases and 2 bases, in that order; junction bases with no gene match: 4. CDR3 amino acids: CASSLISGGGQETQYF. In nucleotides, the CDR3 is TGTGCCAGCAGCTTAATTAGCGGGGGGGGTCAAGAGACCCAGTACTTC.